This T cell receptor (beta chain) was captured by sequencing in a study of blood T cell repertoires in COVID-19. Using immunoSEQ multiplex PCR, the repertoire was profiled, and TCRdb retains in-frame clones only, with some absent. The sample holds around 170,000 clones, about three quarters seen once. Germline loops: CDR1 SGHAT, CDR2 FQNNGV. The germline V and J ends were trimmed by 5 bases and 2 bases, with 20 bases remaining between them. This CDR3 region has 17 residues. This clonotype was obtained from a woman of 80 years or more with COVID-19, enrolled during active disease. The V and J genes are TRBV11-2 and TRBJ2-3; D is perhaps TRBD1 (6 bases). Material for sequencing was peripheral blood. The CDR3, as DNA: TGTGCCAGCAGCACTACCCAGGGGTCAAGATACACAGATACGCAGTATTTT. Protein: CASSTTQGSRYTDTQYF. Using reference TRBV11-2 and TRBJ2-3 for the parts outside the CDR3, the full variable domain is EAGVAQSPRYKIIEKRQSVAFWCNPISGHATLYWYQQILGQGPKLLIQFQNNGVVDDSQLPKDRFSAERLKGVDSTLKIQPAKLEDSAVYLCASSTTQGSRYTDTQYFGPGTRLTVL.